One sample yielded the 13 T cell receptor beta chains listed below, sequenced in a study of blood T cell repertoires in COVID-19. Data came from immunoSEQ multiplex PCR; TCRdb stores just in-frame clones and leaves some out. The sample lists about 170,000 clones; about four fifths were seen once. The sequenced material came from peripheral blood. These receptors all come from a man aged 65-85 years with active or convalescent COVID-19.

The V call is TRBV20-1, the J call TRBJ2-7; D ambiguous. Trimming left V 4 bases short and J 4 bases short, with 8 bases between. The CDR3 has 11 residues. The germline CDR1 and CDR2 sequences are DFQATT and SNEGSKA (reference sequence). CDR3 sequence (DNA): TGCAGTGCTACGATTAGTTACGAGCAGTACTTC. Translated: CSATISYEQYF.

The rearrangement uses TRBV18 and TRBJ1-6; TRBD1 matches at 9 bases. The CDR3 runs 15 residues. After removal of 1 base from V and 6 bases from J, the junction contained 1 base not matched to a gene. Germline V gives CDR1 KGHSH, CDR2 LQKENI. CDR3 in DNA: TGTGCCAGCTCACCACGACAGGGGGGTAATTCACCCCTCCACTTT. Encoded protein: CASSPRQGGNSPLHF.

This chain joins TRBV7-9 and TRBJ1-2; TRBD1 matches 9 bases. The ends lost 0 bases at V and 8 bases at J; junction bases unmatched: 10. CDR1 is SEHNR, CDR2 FQNEAQ, per germline (reference sequence). This CDR3 region has 16 residues. The DNA of the CDR3 is TGTGCCAGCAGCTTAGCGGGGGCACAGGGGGCAGGAGGCTACACCTTC. It yields the protein CASSLAGAQGAGGYTF.

The chain couples TRBV27 to TRBJ1-5, with 8 nucleotides matching TRBD1. With 6 bases clipped from V and 4 bases from J, the junction kept 5 bases outside the gene matches. The CDR3 has 14 residues. In germline, CDR1 is MNHEY, CDR2 SMNVEV (reference sequence). CDR3 bases: TGTGCCAGCAGCGACCGACAGGGGAATCAGCCCCAGCATTTT. This sequence encodes CASSDRQGNQPQHF.

The V and J genes are TRBV7-2 and TRBJ2-1; the match to TRBD2 covers 8 bases. V lost 5 bases to trimming and J lost 7 bases; unmatched junction nucleotides: 13. Germline loops: CDR1 SGHTA, CDR2 FQGNSA. The CDR3 covers 16 residues. The CDR3: CASSPRGGTRGNEQFF. The DNA for the CDR3 is TGTGCCAGCAGCCCCCGGGGGGGGACCCGAGGGAATGAGCAGTTCTTC.

Here the CDR3 DNA reads TGCAGCGTTAGAGAGACAGGTCCCAATTCACCCCTCCACTTT. It codes for CSVRETGPNSPLHF. The chain carries TRBV29-1 and TRBJ1-6; tentative D call: TRBD1 (6 bases). V lost 5 bases and J 7 bases, leaving 15 bases between the germline ends. The CDR3 sequence is 14 residues long. Germline CDR1 reads SQVTM; CDR2 reads ANQGSEA. Full variable domain (remainder filled in from reference TRBV29-1 and TRBJ1-6): SAVISQKPSRDICQRGTSLTIQCQVDSQVTMMFWYRQQPGQSLTLIATANQGSEATYESGFVIDKFPISRPNLTFSTLTVSNMSPEDSSIYLCSVRETGPNSPLHFGNGTRLTVT.

A few counts support this clone. The chain recombines TRBV10-3 with TRBJ2-7; unclear D gene. V lost 4 bases and J 1 base, leaving 8 bases between the germline ends. Germline loops: CDR1 ENHRY, CDR2 SYGVKD. The CDR3 totals 13 residues. In DNA form, the CDR3 reads TGTGCCATCAGTGTCGGCGGATCCTACGAGCAGTACTTC. Residues: CAISVGGSYEQYF.

The V call is TRBV5-8, the J call TRBJ1-4; D may be TRBD1 (5 bases). The V and J ends lost 4 bases and 2 bases respectively, with 15 bases between them. Germline lookup yields CDR1 SGHTS and CDR2 YDEGEE. The CDR3 consists of 16 residues. In nucleotides, the CDR3 is TGTGCCAGCAGCCCGGGGACTAAGCCGACTAATGAAAAACTGTTTTTT. Amino acids: CASSPGTKPTNEKLFF.

This chain joins TRBV5-4 and TRBJ1-2, with D possibly TRBD1 on 6 matching bases. Germline V CDR1 and CDR2: SGHNT, YYREEE (reference sequence). V was cut by 6 bases and J by 6 bases, with 18 bases left in between. CDR3 length equals 14 residues. The CDR3: CASNPGWGGHGYTF. CDR3 bases: TGTGCCAGCAACCCCGGTTGGGGGGGCCATGGCTACACCTTC. Drawing the rest from reference TRBV5-4 and TRBJ1-2, the complete variable domain is ETGVTQSPTHLIKTRGQQVTLRCSSQSGHNTVSWYQQALGQGPQFIFQYYREEENGRGNFPPRFSGLQFPNYSSELNVNALELDDSALYLCASNPGWGGHGYTFGSGTRLTVV.

The chain joins TRBV6-4 to TRBJ2-2; 8 bases map to TRBD2. Germline CDR1 MRHNA, CDR2 SNTAGT. The trim removed 5 bases at V and 10 bases at J, leaving 9 bases unmatched. This CDR3 region has 14 residues. For the CDR3, the DNA is TGTGCCAGCAGTCCCATCAGCGGGAGCGCGGAGCTGTTTTTT. Its translation: CASSPISGSAELFF.

This sequence joins TRBV19 and TRBJ1-2, with D maybe TRBD1 (6 bases). Trimming stripped 3 bases from V and 7 bases from J, with 12 bases between. The CDR3 is made up of 13 amino acids. In germline, CDR1 is LNHDA, CDR2 SQIVND (reference sequence). The DNA for the CDR3 is TGTGCCAGTAGTATTAACAGGGTCAGTGGCTACACCTTC. Translating it yields CASSINRVSGYTF.

CDR3 sequence reads: CASNRAGAGDEKLFF. The DNA of the CDR3 is TGTGCCAGCAATCGAGCAGGGGCCGGGGATGAAAAACTGTTTTTT. This chain uses TRBV9 with TRBJ1-4, with D possibly TRBD1 on 6 matching bases. Trimming stripped 6 bases from V and 6 bases from J, with 18 bases between. The germline V gene has CDR1 SGDLS and CDR2 YYNGEE. The CDR3 is 15 residues long.

As regards this clone: One junction end disagrees with the germline gene, perhaps due to a read error. The rearrangement joins TRBV20-1 to TRBJ2-7; D may be TRBD1 (6 bases). Germline V lookup: CDR1 DFQATT, CDR2 SNEGSKA (reference sequence). There are 11 residues in the CDR3. The CDR3 region is CSARGEGVQRF. CDR3 bases: TGCAGTGCTAGAGGAGAGGGGGTGCAGAGGTTC.